The entry that follows covers one T cell receptor (beta chain) sequence. The sample comes from a study of blood T cell repertoires in COVID-19. There are 17 residues in the CDR3. Germline V gene data show CDR1 as LNHNV and CDR2 as YYDKDF (reference sequence). V lost 2 bases and J lost 4, with 17 bases in between. Libraries were prepared by immunoSEQ multiplex PCR; TCRdb keeps only in-frame clonotypes and omits some of them. The sample holds 35,000 to 45,000 clones, nearly 90% seen once. The rearrangement links TRBV15 to TRBJ1-4; possible D gene TRBD1, 5 bases. The clonotype comes from a human donor in a cohort sampled during active COVID-19. The sample consisted of peripheral blood. The CDR3 is CATSRYRPGLSNEKLFF. In DNA, the CDR3 is TGTGCCACCAGCAGATACCGACCGGGACTGAGTAATGAAAAACTGTTTTTT.